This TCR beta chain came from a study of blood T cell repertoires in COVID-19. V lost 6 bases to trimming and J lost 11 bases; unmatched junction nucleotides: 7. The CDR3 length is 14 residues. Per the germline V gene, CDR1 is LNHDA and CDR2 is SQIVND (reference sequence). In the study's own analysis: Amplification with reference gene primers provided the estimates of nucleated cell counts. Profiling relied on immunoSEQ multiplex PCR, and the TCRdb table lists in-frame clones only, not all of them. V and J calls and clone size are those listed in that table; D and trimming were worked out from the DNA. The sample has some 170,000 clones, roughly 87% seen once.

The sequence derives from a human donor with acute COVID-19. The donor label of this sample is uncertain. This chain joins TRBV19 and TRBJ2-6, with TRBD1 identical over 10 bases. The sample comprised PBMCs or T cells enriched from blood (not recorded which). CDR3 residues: CASSQDRGSDVLTF. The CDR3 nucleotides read TGTGCCAGTAGCCAGGACAGGGGGTCGGACGTCCTGACTTTC.